One T cell receptor (beta chain) is described in this entry. Germline CDR1 reads LGHNA; CDR2 reads YNFKEQ. Germline trimming cut 1 base from V and 5 bases from J; bases unmatched to any gene: 7. This CDR3 has 16 residues. This sample stems from a study of blood T cell repertoires in COVID-19. Looking at the study overall: Specimens from acute and convalescent COVID-19 originated in the United States, Italy and Spain. The cDNA or gDNA used as material had been derived from T cells, B-cell-depleted T cells, or PBMCs.

How the authors handled the data: Counts of nucleated cells, estimated from reference gene primer amplification, were obtained. Profiling relied on immunoSEQ multiplex PCR, and the TCRdb table lists in-frame clones only, not all of them. That table is the source of V, J and clone size, and D and trimming were worked out from the DNA. The repertoire includes 110,000 to 150,000 clones, about 86% of them detected once, and around 8% sits in the top ten. This TCR came from a human donor in a cohort sampled during active COVID-19. J is TRBJ2-5 and V is TRBV4-2; TRBD2 matches 10 bases. Material for sequencing was peripheral blood. The CDR3 spells CASSQAGIAGGETQYF. Here the CDR3 DNA reads TGTGCCAGCAGCCAAGCCGGGATAGCGGGGGGTGAGACCCAGTACTTC.